This paragraph reports one T cell receptor beta chain. V gave up 7 bases and J gave up 4 bases; unmatched junction bases: 9. CDR1 and CDR2 (germline): MDHEN, SYDVKM. CDR3 length: 15 residues. Sequencing used immunoSEQ multiplex PCR; TCRdb keeps in-frame clones, though not all of them. Of hundreds of thousands of clones listed, about nine tenths are singletons. Assignments of participants to cohorts depended upon their own reported clinical history. The data were taken from a study of blood T cell repertoires in COVID-19. The chain employs TRBV28 and TRBJ1-2, with 10 bases identical to TRBD1. Material for sequencing was PBMCs or T cells enriched from blood (not recorded which). This TCR was sampled from a man aged 60 to 69 who had recovered from COVID-19. The CDR3 loop reads CASTLGGQGFYGYTF. The CDR3 DNA reads TGTGCCAGCACCTTAGGGGGACAGGGGTTCTATGGCTACACCTTC.